This entry features one TCR beta chain sequence. Its antigen is not identified. Without the conserved terminal phenylalanine or tryptophan, this CDR3 likely stems from a read error. This entry belongs to a study of Graves' ophthalmopathy and Graves' hyperthyroidism. About the research overall: Peripheral blood samples were taken at initial diagnosis, before any treatment.

The CDR3 totals 17 residues. V was clipped by 2 bases and J by 6 bases, with 23 bases between them. Germline CDR1 KGHSY, CDR2 FQNENV. Uncontrolled infections, pregnancy, lactation or other autoimmune diseases led to patient exclusion. The diagnosis combined clinical symptoms, thyroxine, TRAb, thyroid ultrasound and orbital computed tomography scans. From RNA, the CDR3 regions of TCR beta chains were amplified and sequenced. The workflow started with a first-round RT-PCR run with HTBI primers and then moved on to a second-round multiplex PCR. TCRdb called the multiplex PCR reads again in MiXCR, with one record for every CDR3 protein. The data contain over 500,000 distinct CDR3 sequences, over 20% of them singletons. Study-wide results and caveats: Using 13 signatures, a model distinguished ophthalmopathy from stable hyperthyroidism, reaching about 85% sensitivity and 81.08% specificity.

The sample was peripheral blood. The chain combines TRBV16 with TRBJ2-7; D remains ambiguous. The receptor was isolated from a woman younger than 35 with stable Graves' hyperthyroidism. Some clones in this sample may be carry-over from other donors' samples. CDR3 nucleotide sequence: TGTGCCAGCAGCCAAATTGAGTACGGCAGAACAACCCCCGAGCAGTACTAC. Translated: CASSQIEYGRTTPEQYY.